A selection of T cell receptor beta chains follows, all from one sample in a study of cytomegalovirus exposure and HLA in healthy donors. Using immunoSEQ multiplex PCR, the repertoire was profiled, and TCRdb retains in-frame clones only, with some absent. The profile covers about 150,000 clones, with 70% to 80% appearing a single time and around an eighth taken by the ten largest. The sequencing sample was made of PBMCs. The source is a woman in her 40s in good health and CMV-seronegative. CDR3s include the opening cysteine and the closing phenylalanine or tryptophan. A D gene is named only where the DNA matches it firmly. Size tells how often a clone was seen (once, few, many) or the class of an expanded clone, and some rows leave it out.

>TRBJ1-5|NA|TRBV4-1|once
CASSQVDSAREPQHF
TGCGCCAGCAGCCAAGTGGACAGCGCCAGGGAGCCCCAGCATTTT
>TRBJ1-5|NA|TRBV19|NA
CASSLNDGTHDRLQPQHF
TGTGCCAGTAGTCTAAACGACGGGACACACGACAGATTGCAGCCCCAGCATTTT
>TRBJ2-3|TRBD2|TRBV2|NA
CASSETPAGSDTQYF
TGTGCCAGCAGTGAAACCCCAGCGGGATCTGATACGCAGTATTTT
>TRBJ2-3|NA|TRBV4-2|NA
CASSQGTGAADTQYF
TGTGCCAGCAGCCAAGGTACGGGAGCGGCAGATACGCAGTATTTT
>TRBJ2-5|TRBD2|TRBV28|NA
CASSLRGSGGREETQYF
TGTGCCAGCAGTTTAAGGGGGAGTGGCGGGAGGGAGGAGACCCAGTACTTC
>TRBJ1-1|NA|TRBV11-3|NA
CASSLGQSYTEAFF
TGTGCCAGCAGCTTAGGACAGTCGTACACTGAAGCTTTCTTT
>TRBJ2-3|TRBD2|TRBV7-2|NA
CASSDKRGAAADTQYF
TGTGCCAGCAGCGATAAGCGGGGGGCCGCGGCAGATACGCAGTATTTT
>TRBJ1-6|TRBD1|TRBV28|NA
CASRVTGNSYNSPLHF
TGTGCCAGCAGGGTGACAGGGAACTCCTATAATTCACCCCTCCACTTT
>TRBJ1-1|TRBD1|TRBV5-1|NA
CASSGGQGLFTEAFF
TGCGCCAGCAGCGGGGGACAGGGTCTATTCACTGAAGCTTTCTTT
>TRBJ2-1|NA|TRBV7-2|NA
CASSLVPRGSYNEQFF
TGTGCCAGCAGCTTAGTGCCTAGGGGGTCCTACAATGAGCAGTTCTTC
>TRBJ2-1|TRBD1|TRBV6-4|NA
CASSVDRGSYNEQFF
TGTGCCAGCAGCGTAGACAGGGGGTCCTACAATGAGCAGTTCTTC